This passage covers 24 T cell receptor beta chains from one sample sequenced in a study of blood T cell repertoires in COVID-19. Only in-frame clones appear in the TCRdb table, and some are missing; sequencing was by immunoSEQ multiplex PCR. The sample carries roughly 210,000 clones, 88% recorded once. Sequences were obtained from peripheral blood. The origin of the receptors is a man between 70 and 80 years old with acute or convalescent COVID-19.

In its sample, this clone was seen once. V is TRBV4-2 and J is TRBJ1-6; D is unclear. With 6 bases removed from V and 10 bases from J, the gap between germline ends came to 13 bases. The CDR3 length is 13 residues. Per germline, CDR1 LGHNA and CDR2 YNFKEQ. CDR3 bases: TGTGCCAGCAGGGGCGGGTTTGGATCACCCCTCCACTTT. It is translated as CASRGGFGSPLHF.

This rearrangement joins TRBV6-2 or TRBV6-3 to TRBJ1-1; the D is unclear. The V gene lost 0 bases and the J gene lost 11 bases, with 10 bases spanning the gap. The length of the CDR3 is 12 residues. Looked up from germline, CDR1 is MNHEY and CDR2 is SVGEGT. Here the CDR3 DNA reads TGTGCCAGCAGTTACTCCACCAACCGGGCTTTCTTT. Translating it yields CASSYSTNRAFF.

The rearrangement uses TRBV5-1 and TRBJ2-2; TRBD1 matches 8 bases. Germline-derived CDR1 and CDR2 are SGHRS and YFSETQ. CDR3 size: 16 residues. With V trimmed by 3 bases and J by 1 base, 5 bases remained unmatched. The CDR3 DNA follows: TGCGCCAGCAGCTGGACCGGGACAGGGAACACCGGGGAGCTGTTTTTT. It yields the protein CASSWTGTGNTGELFF. Supplemented by reference TRBV5-1 and TRBJ2-2, the full variable domain reads KAGVTQTPRYLIKTRGQQVTLSCSPISGHRSVSWYQQTPGQGLQFLFEYFSETQRNKGNFPGRFSGRQFSNSRSEMNVSTLELGDSALYLCASSWTGTGNTGELFFGEGSRLTVL.

The chain links TRBV2 to TRBJ2-7; D may be TRBD2 (5 bases). V lost 2 bases and J lost 9, with 14 bases in between. The CDR3 length is 13 residues. CDR1 is SNHLY, CDR2 FYNNEI, per germline. For the CDR3, the DNA is TGTGCCAGCAGTGAAACTAGAGATAATGTGCAGTACTTC. Protein product: CASSETRDNVQYF. Full variable domain (missing parts from reference TRBV2 and TRBJ2-7): EPEVTQTPSHQVTQMGQEVILRCVPISNHLYFYWYRQILGQKVEFLVSFYNNEISEKSEIFDDQFSVERPDGSNFTLKIRSTKLEDSAMYFCASSETRDNVQYFGPGTRLTVT.

The rearrangement uses TRBV7-9 and TRBJ1-1; 7 positions agree with TRBD1. Germline V gene sequence: CDR1 SEHNR, CDR2 FQNEAQ (reference sequence). V shed 5 bases and J 1 base; nucleotides not matched to a gene: 4. The CDR3 sequence is 14 residues long. CDR3 sequence reads: CASSPRTGNTEAFF. The CDR3 coding sequence is TGTGCCAGCAGCCCCCGGACAGGGAACACTGAAGCTTTCTTT. Filled out from reference TRBV7-9 and TRBJ1-1, the complete variable domain reads DTGVSQNPRHKITKRGQNVTFRCDPISEHNRLYWYRQTLGQGPEFLTYFQNEAQLEKSRLLSDRFSAERPKGSFSTLEIQRTEQGDSAMYLCASSPRTGNTEAFFGQGTRLTVV.

This chain links TRBV19 with TRBJ1-1; D is possibly TRBD1 (6 bases). V shed 0 bases and J shed 2 bases, with 10 bases lying between them. Germline CDR1 LNHDA, CDR2 SQIVND (reference sequence). The CDR3 is 15 residues long. Here the CDR3 reads CASSIDGQYNTEAFF. The DNA for the CDR3 is TGTGCCAGTAGTATAGACGGACAGTATAACACTGAAGCTTTCTTT.

V and J are TRBV5-4 and TRBJ2-7, with D perhaps matching TRBD2 (6 bases). V shed 2 bases and J shed 3 bases, with 12 bases lying between them. The CDR3 consists of 14 residues. CDR1 and CDR2 (germline): SGHNT, YYREEE (reference sequence). CDR3 sequence: CASSFGLSDYEQYF. For the CDR3, the DNA is TGTGCCAGCAGCTTCGGACTATCTGACTACGAGCAGTACTTC.

The chain carries TRBV7-8 and TRBJ2-7; 9 positions match TRBD1. CDR1 is SGHVS, CDR2 FQNEAQ, per germline. V was clipped by 2 bases and J by 2 bases; unmatched bases: 16. The CDR3 covers 19 residues. Written as DNA, the CDR3 is TGTGCCAGCAGCTTAAAGGAAGGGACAGGGAGGACCGTGACCTACGAGCAGTACTTC. This codes for CASSLKEGTGRTVTYEQYF.

J is TRBJ1-1 and V is TRBV19, with 9 bases matching TRBD1. The CDR3 extends over 14 amino acids. The germline V gene has CDR1 LNHDA and CDR2 SQIVND (reference sequence). V gave up 6 bases and J gave up 5 bases; unmatched junction bases: 7. The CDR3 reads CASRRGDRATEAFF. The CDR3 region has the DNA TGTGCCAGTAGGCGAGGGGACAGGGCTACTGAAGCTTTCTTT.

The chain carries TRBV7-9 and TRBJ2-7; TRBD1 might be the D (6 bases). Germline V gene data show CDR1 as SEHNR and CDR2 as FQNEAQ (reference sequence). The V end lost 1 base, the J end lost 2 bases, and 12 bases lay between the germline ends. The CDR3 runs to 15 residues. CDR3 sequence: CASSLDGDIPYEQYF. CDR3 bases: TGTGCCAGCAGCTTAGACGGGGACATCCCCTACGAGCAGTACTTC. The variable domain in full, with the rest retrieved from reference TRBV7-9 and TRBJ2-7, is DTGVSQNPRHKITKRGQNVTFRCDPISEHNRLYWYRQTLGQGPEFLTYFQNEAQLEKSRLLSDRFSAERPKGSFSTLEIQRTEQGDSAMYLCASSLDGDIPYEQYFGPGTRLTVT.

This clone was recorded only once. The rearrangement joins TRBV5-1 to TRBJ2-7; a weak D match, TRBD1 (6 bases). CDR3 length: 13 residues. Trimming cost V 6 bases and J 2 bases, with 12 bases left between them. Germline V gene sequence: CDR1 SGHRS, CDR2 YFSETQ. The CDR3 loop is CASKDSSTYEQYF. The CDR3 DNA reads as TGCGCCAGCAAGGACAGCTCAACCTACGAGCAGTACTTC.

The CDR3 is CASSPRQGGNTIYF. The DNA for the CDR3 is TGTGCCAGCAGCCCTAGACAGGGTGGAAACACCATATATTTT. The chain combines TRBV9 with TRBJ1-3; 7 nucleotides agree with TRBD1. CDR1 is SGDLS, CDR2 YYNGEE, per germline. CDR3 size: 14 residues. V was pared by 4 bases and J by 3 bases, with 4 bases of the junction left unmatched.

This chain links TRBV28 with TRBJ1-6; D is perhaps TRBD1 (6 bases). Germline assignment: CDR1 MDHEN and CDR2 SYDVKM. The CDR3 totals 13 residues. V lost 7 bases to trimming and J lost 9 bases, with 13 bases between them. CDR3 region: CASKLGATSPLHF. CDR3 nucleotides: TGTGCCAGCAAGCTGGGGGCAACTTCACCCCTCCACTTT.

This clone came up once. This chain joins TRBV6-2 or TRBV6-3 and TRBJ2-5, with 7 bases identical to TRBD2. This CDR3 is 16 amino acids long. Germline-derived CDR1 and CDR2 are MNHEY and SVGEGT. V trimming: 5 bases; J trimming: 5 bases; junction bases outside the gene matches: 14. CDR3 nucleotides: TGTGCCAGCAGTGGACCGGTCGCGGGAGCATGGGAGACCCAGTACTTC. Amino acid sequence: CASSGPVAGAWETQYF.

V usage is TRBV6-1 and J usage is TRBJ2-7; 9 bases are a match to TRBD2. V lost 3 bases, J lost 4 bases, and 7 bases stayed unmatched. Germline CDR1 and CDR2: MNHNS and SASEGT. The CDR3 is 15 amino acids. CDR3: CASSDRASGTYEQYF. CDR3 coding DNA: TGTGCCAGCAGTGACAGGGCTAGCGGGACTTACGAGCAGTACTTC.

The CDR3: CASRMGRTNTEAFF. CDR3 nucleotide sequence: TGTGCCAGTAGGATGGGCAGGACTAACACTGAAGCTTTCTTT. V usage is TRBV19 and J usage is TRBJ1-1, with D unresolved. V lost 6 bases, J lost 2 bases, and 13 bases lay in between. Germline V lookup: CDR1 LNHDA, CDR2 SQIVND (reference sequence). The CDR3 is 14 residues long. Using reference TRBV19 and TRBJ1-1 for the parts outside the CDR3, the full variable domain is DGGITQSPKYLFRKEGQNVTLSCEQNLNHDAMYWYRQDPGQGLRLIYYSQIVNDFQKGDIAEGYSVSREKKESFPLTVTSAQKNPTAFYLCASRMGRTNTEAFFGQGTRLTVV.

This chain connects TRBV7-9 to TRBJ2-7, with D possibly being TRBD2 (5 bases). The V end was cut by 5 bases, the J end by 2 bases, with 10 bases between. Per germline, CDR1 SEHNR and CDR2 FQNEAQ (reference sequence). The CDR3 is made up of 13 amino acids. The CDR3 region has the DNA TGTGCCAGCAGCCCCGGGGTAACCTACGAGCAGTACTTC. Translated, it gives CASSPGVTYEQYF. Filled out from reference TRBV7-9 and TRBJ2-7, the complete variable domain reads DTGVSQNPRHKITKRGQNVTFRCDPISEHNRLYWYRQTLGQGPEFLTYFQNEAQLEKSRLLSDRFSAERPKGSFSTLEIQRTEQGDSAMYLCASSPGVTYEQYFGPGTRLTVT.

The chain uses TRBV7-3 and TRBJ2-3; the D gene is possibly TRBD2 (5 bases). CDR1 is SGHTA and CDR2 is FQGTGA in the germline V gene. V was shortened by 5 bases and J by 5 bases, with 8 bases between the two germline ends. CDR3 length equals 12 residues. CDR3: CASSPGLDTQYF. CDR3 sequence (DNA): TGTGCCAGCAGCCCCGGACTAGATACGCAGTATTTT.

V usage is TRBV3-1 (or the pseudogene TRBV3-2) and J usage is TRBJ1-1; D is possibly TRBD1 (6 bases). The germline V and J ends were trimmed by 6 bases and 7 bases, with 12 bases remaining between them. CDR1 is LGHDT, CDR2 YNNKEL, per germline (reference sequence). The CDR3 has 12 amino acids. Here the CDR3 reads CASRQTGNEAFF. The CDR3, as DNA: TGTGCCAGCAGACAGACAGGAAATGAAGCTTTCTTT.

The rearrangement uses TRBV3-1 (or the pseudogene TRBV3-2) and TRBJ2-1, with TRBD2 matching over 13 bases. The germline gives CDR1 LGHDT, CDR2 YNNKEL (reference sequence). The V gene end was trimmed by 4 bases and the J gene end by 8 bases; junction bases not matched to a gene: 5. The CDR3 covers 15 residues. The CDR3 loop is CASSRGLAGVYEQFF. The CDR3 region has the DNA TGTGCCAGCAGCCGAGGACTAGCGGGAGTATATGAGCAGTTCTTC.

The chain has TRBV3-1 (or the pseudogene TRBV3-2) and TRBJ2-5, with D tentatively TRBD2 (5 bases). The CDR3 has 14 residues. V was trimmed by 3 bases and J by 4 bases, leaving 12 bases between them. Per germline, CDR1 LGHDT and CDR2 YNNKEL (reference sequence). CDR3 coding DNA: TGTGCCAGCAGCCATCTAGCAGTCCCAGAGACCCAGTACTTC. It codes for CASSHLAVPETQYF.

In this sample, this clone turned up a few times. This sequence joins TRBV6-5 and TRBJ2-7; 8 nucleotides agree with TRBD1. Germline V gives CDR1 MNHEY, CDR2 SVGAGI. With 8 bases clipped from V and 3 bases from J, the junction kept 12 bases outside the gene matches. This CDR3 is built from 15 residues. Written as DNA, the CDR3 is TGTGCCAGCGGATTAACAGGGGGGACCGACTACGAGCAGTACTTC. It encodes CASGLTGGTDYEQYF.

The CDR3 protein is CASSLEGAAGSSGNTIYF. The CDR3 DNA follows: TGCGCCAGCAGCTTGGAGGGGGCAGCCGGAAGCTCTGGAAACACCATATATTTT. V gene TRBV5-1 combines with J gene TRBJ1-3, with 7 bases aligning to TRBD1. V shed 0 bases, J shed 0 bases, and the junction held 9 bases outside the gene matches. The CDR3 is 18 residues long. Germline lookup yields CDR1 SGHRS and CDR2 YFSETQ.

The chain employs TRBV5-3 and TRBJ2-7, with 9 bases fitting TRBD1. TRBV5-3 is reported as an ORF; its role is uncertain. The V and J ends lost 4 bases and 4 bases, in that order; junction bases with no gene match: 6. The CDR3 consists of 14 residues. CDR3 sequence: CARSMGQGLYEQYF. The CDR3 region has the DNA TGTGCCAGAAGCATGGGACAGGGCCTATACGAGCAGTACTTC.